One sample yielded the 14 T cell receptor beta chains listed below, sequenced in a study of OX40 agonist ivuxolimab in advanced cancers. TCRdb's copy holds only in-frame clones and misses some; the assay was immunoSEQ multiplex PCR. The data hold 60,000 to 75,000 clones, with about 80% observed a single time. Sequenced here: CD4+ or CD8+ T cells sorted from blood, sampled in a trial of the OX40 agonist ivuxolimab. The source of these receptors is an adult with an advanced solid tumor such as melanoma, head and neck, liver or kidney cancer.

The chain recombines TRBV7-2 with TRBJ1-1; the match to TRBD1 covers 8 bases. After removal of 3 bases from V and 5 bases from J, the junction contained 11 bases not matched to a gene. In germline, CDR1 is SGHTA, CDR2 FQGNSA. The length of the CDR3 is 16 residues. This chain's CDR3 is CASSLGNRGGWTEAFF. The CDR3 DNA reads TGTGCCAGCAGCTTGGGTAACAGGGGGGGTTGGACTGAAGCTTTCTTT.

The chain combines TRBV28 with TRBJ1-1; D remains ambiguous. Germline V CDR1 and CDR2: MDHEN, SYDVKM. The CDR3 extends over 14 amino acids. V was pared by 2 bases and J by 2 bases, with 9 bases between. DNA of the CDR3: TGTGCCAGCAGTTTAGTACAGTCCAACACTGAAGCTTTCTTT. Protein: CASSLVQSNTEAFF. Based on the CDR3 plus reference TRBV28 and TRBJ1-1, the full variable domain is DVKVTQSSRYLVKRTGEKVFLECVQDMDHENMFWYRQDPGLGLRLIYFSYDVKMKEKGDIPEGYSVSREKKERFSLILESASTNQTSMYLCASSLVQSNTEAFFGQGTRLTVV.

This clone was recorded only once. The genes are TRBV7-6 and TRBJ1-5; tentatively, D is TRBD1 (6 bases). V gave up 1 base and J gave up 5 bases, with 12 bases separating them. The CDR3 runs to 15 residues. Germline CDR1 and CDR2: SGHVS and FNYEAQ. CDR3 nucleotide sequence: TGTGCCAGCAGCTTAGTGGGCAGGGGAGATCAGCCCCAGCATTTT. Translating it yields CASSLVGRGDQPQHF.

The V and J genes are TRBV27 and TRBJ1-1; D ambiguous. Trimming removed 5 bases at V and 8 bases at J, with 18 bases between. Germline V gene lookup returns CDR1 MNHEY and CDR2 SMNVEV (reference sequence). CDR3 length equals 14 residues. The CDR3 spells CASSVASTTAEAFF. In DNA form, the CDR3 reads TGTGCCAGCAGTGTAGCGTCAACCACGGCCGAAGCTTTCTTT.

The chain combines TRBV5-1 with TRBJ2-5, with 8 bases matching TRBD1. The CDR3 runs 13 residues. CDR1 and CDR2 from the germline V gene are SGHRS and YFSETQ. Trimming cost V 6 bases and J 5 bases; bases outside gene matches: 6. Written as DNA, the CDR3 is TGCGCCAGCACCGCAGGGGGCCGGGAGACCCAGTACTTC. Translated, it gives CASTAGGRETQYF.

V and J are TRBV11-2 and TRBJ1-1; TRBD1 aligns across 7 bases. V was clipped by 3 bases and J by 4 bases; unmatched bases: 11. Per germline, CDR1 SGHAT and CDR2 FQNNGV. The CDR3 runs 16 residues. CDR3 sequence reads: CASSFGGRGRSTEAFF. For the CDR3, the DNA is TGTGCCAGCAGCTTCGGTGGGAGGGGGCGAAGCACTGAAGCTTTCTTT. Looking up the rest from reference TRBV11-2 and TRBJ1-1 gives the full variable domain: EAGVAQSPRYKIIEKRQSVAFWCNPISGHATLYWYQQILGQGPKLLIQFQNNGVVDDSQLPKDRFSAERLKGVDSTLKIQPAKLEDSAVYLCASSFGGRGRSTEAFFGQGTRLTVV.

This rearrangement joins TRBV4-2 to TRBJ2-3; D is undetermined. The CDR3 has 16 residues. Germline loops: CDR1 LGHNA, CDR2 YNFKEQ. V was trimmed by 1 base and J by 4 bases, leaving 15 bases between them. The CDR3 loop reads CASSQGIRLDPDTQYF. The CDR3 coding sequence is TGTGCCAGCAGCCAAGGGATCAGGCTCGACCCAGATACGCAGTATTTT.

The CDR3 here is CASSSSGGSYEQYF. The CDR3 region has the DNA TGCGCCAGCAGCTCCTCCGGGGGTTCCTACGAGCAGTACTTC. V and J are TRBV5-1 and TRBJ2-7, with D maybe TRBD2 (6 bases). Germline CDR1 SGHRS, CDR2 YFSETQ. The CDR3 covers 14 residues. Trimming removed 3 bases from V and 1 base from J, with 11 bases in between. The full variable domain, with the rest looked up from reference TRBV5-1 and TRBJ2-7, is KAGVTQTPRYLIKTRGQQVTLSCSPISGHRSVSWYQQTPGQGLQFLFEYFSETQRNKGNFPGRFSGRQFSNSRSEMNVSTLELGDSALYLCASSSSGGSYEQYFGPGTRLTVT.

This clone has a single count. The rearrangement joins TRBV7-2 to TRBJ2-7; 13 bases match TRBD2. Trimming took 4 bases from V and 3 from J; bases not matched to a gene: 9. CDR3 size: 17 residues. Germline V CDR1 and CDR2: SGHTA, FQGNSA. Written as DNA, the CDR3 is TGTGCCAGCAGCTCCTCCCGTGGACTAGCGGGGGACTACGAGCAGTACTTC. It codes for CASSSSRGLAGDYEQYF.

The V call is TRBV5-8, the J call TRBJ1-6, with a tentative D call TRBD1 (5 bases). Looked up from germline, CDR1 is SGHTS and CDR2 is YDEGEE. Trimming removed 4 bases at V and 0 bases at J, with 14 bases between. The CDR3 extends over 17 amino acids. The CDR3, as DNA: TGTGCCAGCAGCCCTCTGACAGAAAACTCCTATAATTCACCCCTCCACTTT. Translated, it gives CASSPLTENSYNSPLHF.

CDR3 protein: CASSLGLGRSQPQHF. The CDR3 coding sequence is TGTGCCAGCAGTTTGGGCCTTGGACGGAGTCAGCCCCAGCATTTT. V is TRBV27 and J is TRBJ1-5; D gene uncertain. The CDR3 runs 15 residues. Germline V gene lookup returns CDR1 MNHEY and CDR2 SMNVEV (reference sequence). Deletions cut 3 bases from V and 6 bases from J, with 15 bases between.

In this sample, this clone turned up once. The chain employs TRBV5-5 and TRBJ2-3; 14 nucleotides align to TRBD2. This CDR3 region has 16 residues. CDR1 SGHKS and CDR2 YYEKEE come from the germline V gene (reference sequence). Unmatched junction bases numbered 7, after V lost 8 bases and J lost 2 bases. CDR3 sequence: CASRGLAGGFTDTQYF. As DNA, the CDR3 is TGTGCCAGTAGAGGACTAGCGGGGGGATTCACAGATACGCAGTATTTT.

V gene TRBV7-7 combines with J gene TRBJ2-1; perhaps TRBD2 as D (6 bases). The V and J ends lost 4 bases and 7 bases respectively, with 14 bases between them. Germline V gives CDR1 SSHAT, CDR2 FNYEAQ (reference sequence). The CDR3 spans 14 residues. For the CDR3, the DNA is TGTGCCAGCAGCTCCCGACTAGGGCTAAATGAGCAGTTCTTC. It encodes CASSSRLGLNEQFF.

The chain uses TRBV29-1 and TRBJ1-5, with 8 bases matching TRBD1. V trimming: 4 bases; J trimming: 4 bases; junction bases outside the gene matches: 6. This CDR3 contains 14 residues. CDR1 is SQVTM and CDR2 is ANQGSEA in the germline V gene. CDR3 nucleotides: TGCAGCGTTGCTGGGACAGGCCCGAATCAGCCCCAGCATTTT. Amino acids: CSVAGTGPNQPQHF.